These 27 T cell receptor beta chains were all obtained from the same sample, sequenced in a study of T-cell memory formation after mild COVID-19. TCRdb re-derived calls from the 5' RACE reads in MiXCR, one entry per CDR3 protein. This table holds fewer than 350,000 distinct CDR3 sequences, approximately 8% found once. Material: PBMCs or a T cell subset sorted from them (not recorded which). The receptors derive from a man aged 18 to 29 who had mild COVID-19 (a few samples of this study predate the infection). Cell type and time point are not known.

This clonotype was recorded a few times. The chain employs TRBV5-1 and TRBJ1-4, with D possibly TRBD1 on 5 matching bases. V was cut by 3 bases and J by 3 bases, with 12 bases left in between. Looked up from germline, CDR1 is SGHRS and CDR2 is YFSETQ. CDR3 length: 15 amino acids. The CDR3 nucleotides read TGCGCCAGCAGCTCCACGGGGGGAGCTAATGAAAAACTGTTTTTT. Residues: CASSSTGGANEKLFF.

This clonotype has only a few counts. The chain couples TRBV4-1 to TRBJ2-7; 8 nucleotides align to TRBD1. This CDR3 spans 14 amino acids. Germline V gene sequence: CDR1 MGHRA, CDR2 YSYEKL. J was trimmed by 3 bases and V by 2 bases; bases with no gene match: 3. This chain's CDR3 is CASSQRTGGYEQYF. The CDR3, as DNA: TGCGCCAGCAGCCAACGTACAGGGGGCTACGAGCAGTACTTC.

The table lists this clonotype with a few counts. The V gene is TRBV7-3, the J gene TRBJ2-1, with 7 bases matching TRBD2. The germline CDR1 and CDR2 sequences are SGHTA and FQGTGA. CDR3 length equals 15 residues. J gave up 5 bases and V 0 bases, and 4 bases lay outside the gene matches. The CDR3 protein is CASSLTRGEHNEQFF. The CDR3 DNA reads as TGTGCCAGCAGCTTAACTCGGGGGGAACACAATGAGCAGTTCTTC.

This clonotype occurred many times. J is TRBJ2-1 and V is TRBV11-2; weak D call: TRBD1 (6 bases). This CDR3 has 16 amino acids. Per the germline V gene, CDR1 is SGHAT and CDR2 is FQNNGV. V lost 5 bases to trimming and J lost 1 base, with 15 bases between them. CDR3 bases: TGTGCCAGCAGCCCTAACACAGGGCCTTCCTACAATGAGCAGTTCTTC. It yields the protein CASSPNTGPSYNEQFF.

This sequence joins TRBV7-2 and TRBJ2-7; TRBD1 might be the D (5 bases). This CDR3 spans 17 amino acids. CDR1 and CDR2 (germline): SGHTA, FQGNSA. The V end lost 5 bases, the J end lost 4 bases, and 24 bases lay between the germline ends. The CDR3 nucleotides read TGTGCCAGCAGCCGCCCCCCTGACAGAGCTAATAGATACGAGCAGTACTTC. This translates into CASSRPPDRANRYEQYF.

The chain uses TRBV20-1 and TRBJ1-1; D is uncertain. The germline V gene encodes CDR1 DFQATT and CDR2 SNEGSKA (reference sequence). The CDR3 is made up of 13 amino acids. V lost 1 base and J lost 2, with 8 bases in between. The CDR3 spells CSARGWGNTEAFF. The CDR3 DNA reads as TGCAGTGCTAGAGGTTGGGGAAACACTGAAGCTTTCTTT.

The genes are TRBV4-1 and TRBJ2-2; 12 bases are a match to TRBD2. This CDR3 contains 16 residues. The J segment lost 8 bases and the V segment lost 4 bases, leaving 8 bases of the junction unmatched. Germline lookup yields CDR1 MGHRA and CDR2 YSYEKL. CDR3 region: CASSPPSGGARGELFF. In nucleotides, the CDR3 is TGCGCCAGCAGCCCGCCTAGCGGGGGGGCGAGGGGGGAGCTGTTTTTT.

This clonotype was observed a handful of times. V usage is TRBV4-2 and J usage is TRBJ2-6, with 8 positions matching TRBD2. Losses at the gene ends were 6 bases for V and 0 bases for J; bases not matched to a gene: 10. The CDR3 contains 18 residues. Germline CDR1 LGHNA, CDR2 YNFKEQ. CDR3 sequence (DNA): TGTGCCAGCAGTCAGGTGAGCGGGGGCTCCTCTGGGGCCAACGTCCTGACTTTC. Translated: CASSQVSGGSSGANVLTF.

This clonotype was seen at least ten times. V usage is TRBV5-1 and J usage is TRBJ2-5, with 9 bases aligning to TRBD1. With V trimmed by 4 bases and J by 4 bases, 8 bases remained unmatched. CDR1 and CDR2 (germline): SGHRS, YFSETQ. The length of the CDR3 is 15 residues. The CDR3 reads CASSISTGGLETQYF. The CDR3 DNA sequence: TGCGCCAGCAGCATCTCGACAGGGGGGCTAGAGACCCAGTACTTC.

This clonotype was seen repeatedly, ten times or more. The chain combines TRBV2 with TRBJ2-5, with a weak D call TRBD1 (6 bases). This CDR3 contains 12 residues. Trimming pared 6 bases from V and 5 bases from J, leaving 10 bases between. Germline CDR1 reads SNHLY; CDR2 reads FYNNEI. CDR3: CASRTTGETQYF. The CDR3 region has the DNA TGTGCCAGCAGGACCACAGGGGAGACCCAGTACTTC.

This clonotype was detected ten times or more. CDR3: CASSENDGREAFF. The CDR3 coding sequence is TGTGCCAGCAGTGAAAACGACGGAAGGGAAGCTTTCTTT. The rearrangement joins TRBV25-1 to TRBJ1-1; D gene uncertain. The CDR3 has 13 residues. Germline V gene lookup returns CDR1 MGHDK and CDR2 SYGVNS. V lost 2 bases and J lost 8, with 12 bases in between.

V usage is TRBV7-2 and J usage is TRBJ2-3, with 8 bases fitting TRBD2. Germline V gene lookup returns CDR1 SGHTA and CDR2 FQGNSA. Germline trimming cut 5 bases from V and 5 bases from J; bases unmatched to any gene: 9. The CDR3 length is 15 residues. The CDR3 loop reads CASSASGGRGDTQYF. CDR3 in DNA: TGTGCCAGCAGCGCCAGCGGGGGCCGGGGAGATACGCAGTATTTT.

Many counts were recorded for this clonotype. The V and J genes are TRBV24-1 and TRBJ2-1; D is ambiguous. Germline lookup yields CDR1 KGHDR and CDR2 SFDVKD. The CDR3 runs 12 residues. Trimming took off 5 bases at V and 6 bases at J, with 7 bases between the two ends. Here the CDR3 reads CATSGYGNEQFF. CDR3 nucleotides: TGTGCCACCAGTGGATACGGCAATGAGCAGTTCTTC.

This sequence joins TRBV4-3 and TRBJ2-2, with a weak D call TRBD1 (5 bases). The V gene's germline CDR1 is LGHNA and CDR2 YSLEER. V was trimmed by 0 bases and J by 1 base, leaving 15 bases between them. CDR3 length: 18 amino acids. CDR3: CASSQEEHRWLNTGELFF. The CDR3 nucleotides read TGCGCCAGCAGCCAAGAGGAACACAGGTGGCTGAACACCGGGGAGCTGTTTTTT.

The J gene is TRBJ1-1, the V gene TRBV29-1; a weak D match, TRBD1 (5 bases). CDR1 and CDR2 (germline): SQVTM, ANQGSEA. Trimming left V 6 bases short and J 5 bases short, with 13 bases between. CDR3 length: 12 amino acids. The CDR3 sequence is CSVGTSWTEAFF. DNA for the CDR3: TGCAGCGTCGGGACTTCGTGGACTGAAGCTTTCTTT. Combining the CDR3 with reference TRBV29-1 and TRBJ1-1 gives the whole variable domain SAVISQKPSRDICQRGTSLTIQCQVDSQVTMMFWYRQQPGQSLTLIATANQGSEATYESGFVIDKFPISRPNLTFSTLTVSNMSPEDSSIYLCSVGTSWTEAFFGQGTRLTVV.

The DNA of the CDR3 is TGTGCCACTAGGGGCAGGGAGGGAAGAGGACAGCCCCAGCATTTT. It yields the protein CATRGREGRGQPQHF. The V gene is TRBV12-3 or TRBV12-4, the J gene TRBJ1-5; possibly TRBD1 for D (5 bases). With 10 bases removed from V and 7 bases from J, the gap between germline ends came to 23 bases. The CDR3 covers 15 residues.

This chain connects TRBV3-1 to TRBJ1-2, with TRBD1 matching 7 bases. The germline CDR1 and CDR2 sequences are LGHDT and YNNKEL (reference sequence). The CDR3 has 14 residues. V gave up 0 bases and J gave up 6 bases; unmatched junction bases: 4. Here the CDR3 reads CASSQDGQEHGYTF. Written as DNA, the CDR3 is TGTGCCAGCAGCCAAGACGGACAGGAGCATGGCTACACCTTC. Together with reference TRBV3-1 and TRBJ1-2, the CDR3 gives the full variable domain: DTAVSQTPKYLVTQMGNDKSIKCEQNLGHDTMYWYKQDSKKFLKIMFSYNNKELIINETVPNRFSPKSPDKAHLNLHINSLELGDSAVYFCASSQDGQEHGYTFGSGTRLTVV.

This chain uses TRBV3-1 with TRBJ2-7; weak D call: TRBD2 (6 bases). Trimming removed 4 bases at V and 1 base at J, with 14 bases between. Germline CDR1 and CDR2: LGHDT and YNNKEL (reference sequence). The CDR3 has 15 amino acids. The CDR3: CASSPRDFPSYEQYF. The CDR3 bases are TGTGCCAGCAGCCCACGGGACTTTCCTTCCTACGAGCAGTACTTC.

The rearrangement uses TRBV6-5 and TRBJ1-6; D call uncertain. CDR1 and CDR2 (germline): MNHEY, SVGAGI. This CDR3 comprises 13 residues. V was cut by 5 bases and J by 7 bases, with 9 bases left in between. This CDR3 reads CASSTNFNSPLHF. For the CDR3, the DNA is TGTGCCAGCAGTACGAACTTCAATTCACCCCTCCACTTT.

This clonotype has only a few counts. The genes are TRBV4-3 and TRBJ2-3; D remains ambiguous. V lost 0 bases and J 3 bases, leaving 13 bases between the germline ends. Germline V gene data show CDR1 as LGHNA and CDR2 as YSLEER. The CDR3 length is 16 residues. The CDR3: CASSQDFLDATDTQYF. CDR3 bases: TGCGCCAGCAGCCAAGATTTTTTGGACGCTACAGATACGCAGTATTTT.

This chain connects TRBV29-1 to TRBJ2-7, with D tentatively TRBD1 (5 bases). Germline V gene lookup returns CDR1 SQVTM and CDR2 ANQGSEA. Trimming removed 5 bases from V and 0 bases from J, with 11 bases in between. The CDR3 length is 13 residues. The CDR3 nucleotides are TGCAGCGTTACACAGGTGAACTCCTACGAGCAGTACTTC. As protein: CSVTQVNSYEQYF.

This clonotype has a count of ten or more. The rearrangement uses TRBV27 and TRBJ1-6, with 8 bases matching TRBD1. V lost 6 bases to trimming and J lost 9 bases; unmatched junction nucleotides: 4. The CDR3 covers 13 residues. Germline V lookup: CDR1 MNHEY, CDR2 SMNVEV (reference sequence). The CDR3, as DNA: TGTGCCAGCAGGTGGACAGGGAGTTCACCCCTCCACTTT. Translation: CASRWTGSSPLHF.

V is TRBV4-3 and J is TRBJ2-1, with D possibly TRBD2 on 5 matching bases. Germline V lookup: CDR1 LGHNA, CDR2 YSLEER. The V and J ends lost 1 base and 5 bases respectively, with 12 bases between them. The CDR3 totals 15 residues. This CDR3 is CASSQVNGLDNEQFF. The CDR3 DNA follows: TGCGCCAGCAGCCAAGTAAACGGACTTGACAATGAGCAGTTCTTC.

CDR3 in DNA: TGTGCCAGCAGCTATGCGGGACAGGGGGCTGCGGACACTGAAGCTTTCTTT. Protein sequence: CASSYAGQGAADTEAFF. The chain couples TRBV7-9 to TRBJ1-1; TRBD1 agrees at 12 bases. The CDR3 length is 17 residues. Germline CDR1 SEHNR, CDR2 FQNEAQ (reference sequence). Unmatched junction bases numbered 9, after V lost 4 bases and J lost 3 bases.

The chain employs TRBV12-3 or TRBV12-4 and TRBJ2-2; either TRBD1 or TRBD2 may supply D (5 bases each). Trimming shortened V by 5 bases and J by 1 base, and 11 bases separated the two germline ends. The CDR3 extends over 15 amino acids. CDR3 bases: TGTGCCAGCAGTCCGGGACGGGGGAACACCGGGGAGCTGTTTTTT. This sequence encodes CASSPGRGNTGELFF.

This chain joins TRBV12-3 or TRBV12-4 and TRBJ2-7; 7 bases match TRBD1. The CDR3 spans 14 residues. The J segment lost 3 bases and the V segment lost 6 bases, leaving 8 bases of the junction unmatched. The CDR3 protein is CASSPIWDSYEQYF. The DNA for the CDR3 is TGTGCCAGCAGCCCTATCTGGGACAGCTACGAGCAGTACTTC.

The chain is built from TRBV4-3 and TRBJ1-5; a weak D match, TRBD1 (5 bases). Per germline, CDR1 LGHNA and CDR2 YSLEER. Trimming removed 0 bases at V and 4 bases at J, with 10 bases between. This CDR3 spans 15 amino acids. The CDR3 spells CASSQDWSGNQPQHF. The CDR3 DNA sequence: TGCGCCAGCAGCCAAGATTGGTCAGGGAATCAGCCCCAGCATTTT.